The entry below gives a single T cell receptor beta chain sequence along with its context. Its antigen is as yet unknown. The data belong to a study of cytomegalovirus exposure and HLA in healthy donors. Findings and limits, study-wide: As a later analysis showed, a missense DCLRE1C variant was linked to trimming of TCR beta V- and J-genes. An assumption of roughly uniform sequencing depth across donors underlay the presence/absence analyses. Association with HLA alleles at 0.05 false discovery rate was found for about 17,000 TCR beta sequences in a later analysis.

The PCR used 60 Vbeta and 13 Jbeta primers. Original processing methods: A follow-up analysis tallied tens of millions of unique TCR beta chains, approximately 10 million shared. The protocol was immunoSEQ multiplex PCR, while the TCRdb copy is restricted to in-frame clones and leaves out a portion. D and trimming were read from the DNA, whereas the V and J calls and clone size are those reported in that table. In total, the table holds 34,000 or so clones. This clonotype was obtained from a woman aged 40 to 55 in good health and CMV-seropositive. Sample: PBMCs.

CDR3 DNA: TGTGCCAGCAGCCCAAGGGACAGCAATGAGCAGTTCTTC. Its translation is CASSPRDSNEQFF. The chain recombines TRBV5-4 with TRBJ2-1; TRBD1 agrees at 7 bases. Trimming cost V 4 bases and J 6 bases; bases outside gene matches: 4. This CDR3 comprises 13 residues. The germline gives CDR1 SGHNT, CDR2 YYREEE (reference sequence).